Ten or more counts support the clone carrying this T cell receptor beta chain. Its antigen is as yet unknown. Construction of the TCRbeta library involved unique molecular identifiers. TCRdb processed the PCR reads anew with MiXCR; each CDR3 protein has one entry. The repertoire includes 250,000 to 300,000 distinct CDR3 sequences, 11% of them detected once, and 20% to 25% sits in the top ten. The CDR3 has 13 residues. In germline, CDR1 is SQVTM, CDR2 ANQGSEA. V lost 7 bases to trimming and J lost 5 bases; unmatched junction nucleotides: 8. This specimen belongs to a study of T-cell reconstitution after alpha-beta-depleted transplantation in children. Study-level findings and limits: Certain patients had high TCRbeta diversity at day 60, and it came from recipient T cells and thymic progenitors that survived. Alpha-beta T cells about two months after transplant reportedly derived from several hundred expanded graft clones. One year after transplant, T-cell counts and diversity came mostly from newly produced T cells.

This rearrangement joins TRBV29-1 to TRBJ2-7; TRBD1 aligns across 10 bases. The sample was peripheral blood, taken 180 days after TCRalphabeta/CD19-depleted stem cell transplant. The clonotype was recovered from a male patient between 2 and 9 years old who had a stem cell transplant for chronic granulomatous disease, so the T cells may come from the graft donor. The CDR3 coding sequence is TGCAGCGCCCGGGACAGGGGTTTCGACGAGCAGTACTTC. Protein: CSARDRGFDEQYF.